This T cell receptor beta chain was captured by sequencing in a study of blood T cell repertoires in COVID-19. Whole-study context: Some COVID-19 samples were acute and others convalescent; all came from the United States, Italy and Spain.

In the original analysis: Counts of nucleated cells, estimated from reference gene primer amplification, were obtained. Only in-frame clones appear in the TCRdb table, and some are missing; sequencing was by immunoSEQ multiplex PCR. Clonal size and the V and J genes are those of that table, whereas D and trimming came from the DNA. The sample comprises around 160,000 clones, roughly 85% of which are singletons, and around 8% rests with the top ten. After removal of 3 bases from V and 1 base from J, the junction contained 8 bases not matched to a gene. There are 18 residues in the CDR3. Germline V CDR1 and CDR2: SGHRS, YFSETQ. The Seattle patients, enrolled during active infection, were followed longitudinally.

This sequence originates from a woman between 55 and 75 years old with COVID-19, enrolled during active disease. This chain links TRBV5-1 with TRBJ2-3; 13 nucleotides line up with TRBD2. Sequencing was performed on peripheral blood. DNA for the CDR3: TGCGCCAGCAGCTCGACTAGCGGGGGGATAAGGGGCACAGATACGCAGTATTTT. The encoded protein is CASSSTSGGIRGTDTQYF.